Each of the 32 T cell receptor beta chains below was sequenced from the same sample in a study of read filtering for tumor transcriptome and immune sequencing. This library used approximately 390 ng RNA and molecular barcoded adaptors spanning alpha/delta and beta/gamma chains. TCRdb ran MiXCR on the reads and lists one entry per CDR3 protein. The sample shows 62,000 or so distinct CDR3 sequences, about 20% of them seen only once. Sequencing was done on a sample of a population of CD138-negative cells sorted from bone marrow. The receptors shown here come from a donor aged 40 or older with multiple myeloma.

This clonotype was recorded at least ten times. This chain links TRBV6-6 with TRBJ2-5; D call uncertain. V dropped 2 bases and J dropped 6 bases, with 10 bases sitting between them. CDR3 length: 13 amino acids. Germline-derived CDR1 and CDR2 are MNHNY and SVGAGI (reference sequence). The chain's CDR3 is CASSYGEAKTQYF. In DNA, the CDR3 is TGTGCCAGCAGTTACGGAGAGGCGAAGACCCAGTACTTC.

This clonotype was picked up many times. The rearrangement uses TRBV28 and TRBJ2-7; TRBD2 aligns across 7 bases. V dropped 0 bases and J dropped 5; count of bases not matched to a gene: 10. Germline V lookup: CDR1 MDHEN, CDR2 SYDVKM. This CDR3 is 16 amino acids long. The DNA for the CDR3 is TGTGCCAGCAGTTTATGGGGGGGGGGTGACCGGAACGAGCAGTACTTC. It codes for CASSLWGGGDRNEQYF.

Note on this clonotype: Being one base from a much bigger clone, this may be a read error. This chain joins TRBV11-3 and TRBJ2-1; D is uncertain. Germline values: CDR1 SGHNT, CDR2 YENEEA. The CDR3 is 13 residues long. Here the CDR3 reads CAGSPSRYNEQFF. DNA for the CDR3: TGTGCCGGCAGCCCTTCAAGGTACAATGAGCAGTTCTTC.

Many counts were recorded for this clonotype. The gene calls are TRBV18 and TRBJ2-2; perhaps D is TRBD1 or TRBD2 (5 bases each). Trimming took 0 bases from V and 5 from J, leaving 7 bases between them. CDR3 length: 14 residues. Per the germline V gene, CDR1 is KGHSH and CDR2 is LQKENI. This CDR3 is CASSPPWGTGELFF. CDR3 in DNA: TGTGCCAGCTCACCACCTTGGGGGACCGGGGAGCTGTTTTTT.

The J gene is TRBJ1-1, the V gene TRBV5-6; perhaps TRBD1 as D (6 bases). The CDR3 is 15 amino acids. Germline loops: CDR1 SGHDT, CDR2 YYEEEE. Trimming removed 6 bases at V and 3 bases at J, with 18 bases between. The CDR3 coding sequence is TGTGCCAGCACCAAGAGGGGGAGGGCTGACACTGAAGCTTTCTTT. This codes for CASTKRGRADTEAFF.

This clonotype occurred many times. This chain links TRBV6-1 with TRBJ2-3, with 9 bases that match TRBD2. V dropped 5 bases and J dropped 3; count of bases not matched to a gene: 3. Germline assignment: CDR1 MNHNS and CDR2 SASEGT. This CDR3 comprises 14 residues. The CDR3 sequence: CASSPGLATDTQYF. The CDR3 DNA follows: TGTGCCAGCAGTCCGGGACTAGCAACAGATACGCAGTATTTT.

Many counts were recorded for this clonotype. The rearrangement joins TRBV6-6 to TRBJ1-1; D is undetermined. Per the germline V gene, CDR1 is MNHNY and CDR2 is SVGAGI (reference sequence). Trimming shortened V by 0 bases and J by 1 base, and 3 bases separated the two germline ends. The CDR3 length is 13 residues. This CDR3 is CASSYSRNTEAFF. In DNA form, the CDR3 reads TGTGCCAGCAGTTACTCGAGGAACACTGAAGCTTTCTTT.

This clonotype has at least ten counts. The chain couples TRBV20-1 to TRBJ2-5; 7 bases match TRBD2. The CDR3 runs 15 residues. Germline assignment: CDR1 DFQATT and CDR2 SNEGSKA (reference sequence). The V gene end was trimmed by 4 bases and the J gene end by 5 bases; junction bases not matched to a gene: 13. The CDR3 nucleotides read TGCAGTGCTAACAGAGCTAGCGGAGAGGGGGAGACCCAGTACTTC. Amino acids: CSANRASGEGETQYF.

In this sample, this clonotype turned up many times. The chain couples TRBV6-5 to TRBJ2-1; 7 bases are shared with TRBD2. This CDR3 is 14 amino acids long. Looked up from germline, CDR1 is MNHEY and CDR2 is SVGAGI. V shed 0 bases, J shed 7 bases, and the junction held 3 bases outside the gene matches. CDR3 in amino acids: CASSYSRGSNEQFF. CDR3 DNA sequence: TGTGCCAGCAGTTACTCGCGCGGGAGTAATGAGCAGTTCTTC.

Many counts were recorded for this clonotype. The chain joins TRBV7-2 to TRBJ2-7, with 8 bases matching TRBD2. Germline assignment: CDR1 SGHTA and CDR2 FQGNSA. V lost 4 bases to trimming and J lost 3 bases; unmatched junction nucleotides: 5. This CDR3 is 14 amino acids long. CDR3 region: CASSSVAGYYEQYF. CDR3 coding DNA: TGTGCCAGCAGCTCCGTAGCGGGGTACTACGAGCAGTACTTC.

This clonotype was observed a few times. The chain links TRBV7-2 to TRBJ2-7; tentative D call: TRBD2 (6 bases). The V end lost 3 bases, the J end lost 4 bases, and 16 bases lay between the germline ends. Germline loops: CDR1 SGHTA, CDR2 FQGNSA. The CDR3 loop spans 15 amino acids. The CDR3 reads CASSFGSGGVYEQYF. CDR3 nucleotide sequence: TGTGCCAGCAGCTTCGGGAGCGGCGGGGTGTACGAGCAGTACTTC.

At least ten counts were recorded for this clonotype. The chain is built from TRBV6-6 and TRBJ2-1; D not resolved. CDR3 length: 16 residues. Looked up from germline, CDR1 is MNHNY and CDR2 is SVGAGI (reference sequence). The ends were cut back, 6 bases at V and 6 bases at J, with 21 bases in the middle. The CDR3: CASSPPGDPRVNEQFF. Here the CDR3 DNA reads TGTGCCAGCAGCCCCCCCGGTGACCCGAGAGTCAATGAGCAGTTCTTC.

This clonotype was seen ten or more times. The rearrangement joins TRBV7-6 to TRBJ2-3; D unresolved. V lost 1 base and J 2 bases, leaving 4 bases between the germline ends. The CDR3 spans 13 residues. The germline gives CDR1 SGHVS, CDR2 FNYEAQ. CDR3 sequence: CASSLVNTDTQYF. DNA for the CDR3: TGTGCCAGCAGCTTAGTCAACACAGATACGCAGTATTTT. Supplemented by reference TRBV7-6 and TRBJ2-3, the full variable domain reads GAGVSQSPRYKVTKRGQDVALRCDPISGHVSLYWYRQALGQGPEFLTYFNYEAQQDKSGLPNDRFSAERPEGSISTLTIQRTEQRDSAMYRCASSLVNTDTQYFGPGTRLTVL.

V is TRBV20-1 and J is TRBJ2-7; TRBD2 is a possible D gene (5 bases). The CDR3 has 15 amino acids. Deletions cut 5 bases from V and 2 bases from J, with 19 bases between. The germline V gene has CDR1 DFQATT and CDR2 SNEGSKA (reference sequence). The DNA of the CDR3 is TGCAGTGCTGCCCCAGGAGGCTCCCTGGCCTACGAGCAGTACTTC. Protein: CSAAPGGSLAYEQYF.

This clonotype came up many times. The J gene is TRBJ1-1, the V gene TRBV28; D unresolved. The CDR3 consists of 16 residues. Trimming took off 2 bases at V and 5 bases at J, with 18 bases between the two ends. Germline V gene lookup returns CDR1 MDHEN and CDR2 SYDVKM. For the CDR3, the DNA is TGTGCCAGCAGTTTAGACCACGGAGTCTCGGGAACTGAAGCTTTCTTT. This codes for CASSLDHGVSGTEAFF.

On this clonotype: A read error may explain this, as a much larger clone is one base away. The chain employs TRBV20-1 and TRBJ1-1; 8 bases fit TRBD1. The germline gives CDR1 DFQATT, CDR2 SNEGSKA (reference sequence). The CDR3 is 11 residues long. Here the CDR3 DNA reads TGCCGGACAGGGAAGGGGACTGAAGCTTACTTT. This codes for CRTGKGTEAYF.

The chain has TRBV7-2 and TRBJ2-3, with TRBD2 matching 13 bases. V trimming: 5 bases; J trimming: 2 bases; junction bases outside the gene matches: 7. Germline-derived CDR1 and CDR2 are SGHTA and FQGNSA. This CDR3 is 17 amino acids long. CDR3 bases: TGTGCCAGCAGCCCTCGACTAGCGGGGGGAGCCACAGATACGCAGTATTTT. The encoded protein is CASSPRLAGGATDTQYF.

This clonotype was recorded many times. The J gene is TRBJ1-1, the V gene TRBV18; 7 bases are a match to TRBD1. Per the germline V gene, CDR1 is KGHSH and CDR2 is LQKENI. The CDR3 runs to 14 residues. V gave up 3 bases and J gave up 4 bases; unmatched junction bases: 5. For the CDR3, the DNA is TGTGCCAGCTCACCGACAGGGAAGGGCACTGAAGCTTTCTTT. This codes for CASSPTGKGTEAFF.

The sample holds one count of this clonotype. A much larger clone lies one base from this, so it may be a read error. Likely a read error: the CDR3 ends without its conserved phenylalanine or tryptophan. The V gene is TRBV29-1, the J gene TRBJ2-5; TRBD2 is a possible D gene (6 bases). CDR3 size: 13 residues. CDR1 is SQVTM, CDR2 ANQGSEA, per germline. V lost 3 bases and J lost 6, with 14 bases in between. The CDR3 region is CSVEEGMEKTQYS. DNA of the CDR3: TGCAGCGTTGAGGAGGGAATGGAAAAGACCCAGTACTCC.

This clonotype is medium-sized. J is TRBJ2-2 and V is TRBV7-2; D is uncertain. V was cut by 2 bases and J by 0 bases, with 16 bases left in between. Germline-derived CDR1 and CDR2 are SGHTA and FQGNSA. The CDR3 sequence is 18 residues long. Here the CDR3 DNA reads TGTGCCAGCAGCTTATTAGGCTATGACGAAGCGAACACCGGGGAGCTGTTTTTT. It yields the protein CASSLLGYDEANTGELFF.

The CDR3 coding sequence is TGCAGTGCTAGGGTAGCGGGAGATGAGACCCAGTACTTC. This gives the protein CSARVAGDETQYF. V usage is TRBV20-1 and J usage is TRBJ2-5; TRBD2 matches at 9 bases. CDR1 DFQATT and CDR2 SNEGSKA come from the germline V gene (reference sequence). The CDR3 loop spans 13 amino acids. Trimming took 3 bases from V and 5 from J; bases not matched to a gene: 4.

This clonotype was seen a handful of times. The chain recombines TRBV11-2 with TRBJ2-7; 9 bases map to TRBD2. V lost 0 bases to trimming and J lost 2 bases; unmatched junction nucleotides: 8. Germline lookup yields CDR1 SGHAT and CDR2 FQNNGV. The CDR3 runs to 17 residues. CDR3: CASSLDKASGATYEQYF. The CDR3 DNA follows: TGTGCCAGCAGCTTAGATAAAGCTAGCGGGGCAACCTACGAGCAGTACTTC.

With regard to this clonotype: At one of its ends the junction is not consistent with the germline gene, which may arise from a read error. The V and J genes are TRBV28 and TRBJ2-1, with 8 bases that match TRBD2. This CDR3 region has 18 residues. Germline lookup yields CDR1 MDHEN and CDR2 SYDVKM. The CDR3 DNA is TGTGCCGGCAGAGGGACTAGGGGGTCGCGGGAAGTCTACAATGAGCAGTTCTTC. This translates into CAGRGTRGSREVYNEQFF.

About this clonotype itself: A read error may explain this, as a much larger clone is one base away. This sequence joins TRBV28 and TRBJ2-1; D is possibly TRBD2 (6 bases). The CDR3 contains 14 residues. V lost 6 bases and J 8 bases, leaving 17 bases between the germline ends. The germline V gene has CDR1 MDHEN and CDR2 SYDVKM. CDR3 DNA: TGTGCCAGCAGGGCCCGACGGGGGAGTCATGAGCAGTTCTTC. The encoded protein is CASRARRGSHEQFF.

This clonotype was picked up a small number of times. A read error may explain this, as a much larger clone is one base away. DNA for the CDR3: TGCAGTGCTAGTTATAATGAAAAACTGGTTTTT. The encoded protein is CSASYNEKLVF. V gene TRBV20-1 combines with J gene TRBJ1-4; D gene ambiguous. Germline V gene data show CDR1 as DFQATT and CDR2 as SNEGSKA (reference sequence). The CDR3 length is 11 residues.

This clonotype was detected ten times or more. The chain employs TRBV7-9 and TRBJ2-6; D is uncertain. Per germline, CDR1 SEHNR and CDR2 FQNEAQ (reference sequence). V was cut by 5 bases and J by 2 bases, with 7 bases left in between. This CDR3 comprises 14 residues. CDR3 residues: CASSRFTGANVLTF. The CDR3, as DNA: TGTGCCAGCAGCCGGTTTACTGGGGCCAACGTCCTGACTTTC.

This chain uses TRBV28 with TRBJ1-1, with unresolved D. V lost 1 base to trimming and J lost 3 bases, with 9 bases between them. The CDR3 length is 14 residues. CDR1 is MDHEN, CDR2 SYDVKM, per germline. The CDR3 loop is CASSLLLVDTEAFF. The CDR3, as DNA: TGTGCCAGCAGTTTATTATTGGTGGACACTGAAGCTTTCTTT. The entire variable domain, with the rest obtained from reference TRBV28 and TRBJ1-1, is as follows: DVKVTQSSRYLVKRTGEKVFLECVQDMDHENMFWYRQDPGLGLRLIYFSYDVKMKEKGDIPEGYSVSREKKERFSLILESASTNQTSMYLCASSLLLVDTEAFFGQGTRLTVV.

In this sample, this clonotype turned up many times. V is TRBV9 and J is TRBJ2-1; maybe TRBD1 (5 bases). CDR1 and CDR2 from the germline V gene are SGDLS and YYNGEE. The CDR3 has 16 amino acids. V lost 1 base and J lost 6, with 17 bases in between. The CDR3: CASSVLPLGLGNEQFF. In DNA, the CDR3 is TGTGCCAGCAGCGTACTCCCCCTGGGGCTAGGCAATGAGCAGTTCTTC.

This clonotype appeared a single time. Given a much more abundant clone one base away, this may be a read error. The V call is TRBV7-2, the J call TRBJ1-1, with D perhaps matching TRBD1 (6 bases). The CDR3 is 16 residues long. CDR1 is SGHTA and CDR2 is FQGNSA in the germline V gene. CDR3 DNA: TGTGCCAGCAGCCTAGGACAGCCTAGAGGGAACTCTGAAGCTTTCTTT. Its translation is CASSLGQPRGNSEAFF.

By share of the sample, this clonotype is medium-sized (0.01 to 0.1%). V and J are TRBV5-4 and TRBJ2-1, with 8 bases fitting TRBD2. The CDR3 length is 16 residues. With 2 bases clipped from V and 7 bases from J, the junction kept 11 bases outside the gene matches. Germline values: CDR1 SGHNT, CDR2 YYREEE (reference sequence). Written as DNA, the CDR3 is TGTGCCAGCAGCTTCTTTGGGACTAGTAGGCGGAATGAGCAGTTCTTC. It translates to CASSFFGTSRRNEQFF.

This clonotype was detected ten times or more. J is TRBJ2-1 and V is TRBV12-3 or TRBV12-4; 14 positions agree with TRBD2. The CDR3 spans 18 residues. The ends lost 6 bases at V and 5 bases at J; junction bases unmatched: 12. The CDR3 reads CASSPGTSGRVWNNEQFF. CDR3 bases: TGTGCCAGCAGCCCGGGGACTAGCGGGAGAGTGTGGAACAATGAGCAGTTCTTC.

This clonotype was seen ten or more times. At one end, the junction sequence differs from germline, possibly due to a read error. The chain recombines TRBV5-1 with TRBJ2-3, with TRBD2 matching 8 bases. The CDR3 is 14 amino acids. CDR1 is SGHRS, CDR2 YFSETQ, per germline. The DNA of the CDR3 is TGTGCCAGCAGCTTAGCGGGGCCCACAGATACGCAGTATTTT. This sequence encodes CASSLAGPTDTQYF.